This T cell receptor beta chain was captured in a study of blood T cell repertoires in COVID-19. Across the whole study: The United States, Italy and Spain provided the acute and convalescent COVID-19 samples. Sources were T cells, B-cell-depleted T cells, or PBMCs; the material itself was cDNA or gDNA.

Authors' analysis steps: Amplification with reference gene primers provided the estimates of nucleated cell counts. Generated by immunoSEQ multiplex PCR, the TCRdb table keeps only in-frame clones and is missing some. The V and J calls and clone size were taken over from that table, and D and trimming were inferred from the DNA. In the table there are about 140,000 clones, roughly four fifths of which are singletons. The sample holds a few counts of this clone. V was clipped by 6 bases and J by 1 base; unmatched bases: 10. The CDR3 sequence is 17 residues long. The germline V gene encodes CDR1 LNHDA and CDR2 SQIVND (reference sequence).

The sequence came from a woman aged 80 or over with active or convalescent COVID-19. The chain couples TRBV19 to TRBJ2-3; 10 bases fit TRBD2. The sample taken for sequencing was peripheral blood. The CDR3 region is CASSTHSGGARTDTQYF. CDR3 DNA: TGTGCCAGTAGCACCCACAGCGGGGGGGCCCGCACAGATACGCAGTATTTT.